This T cell receptor (beta chain) was recovered during a study of blood T cell repertoires in COVID-19. Study-wide background: COVID-19 samples, acute and convalescent, were from the United States, Italy and Spain. In each case, the material was cDNA or gDNA derived from T cells, B-cell-depleted T cells, or PBMCs.

CDR1 is MNHEY, CDR2 SMNVEV, per germline (reference sequence). The CDR3 contains 12 residues. Trimming removed 5 bases from V and 7 bases from J, with 12 bases in between. Per the authors' pipeline: Amplification of reference gene primers was used by the study to estimate nucleated cell counts. Data came from immunoSEQ multiplex PCR; TCRdb stores just in-frame clones and leaves some out. V and J calls and clone size are copied from that table; D and trimming were computed from the DNA. The sample holds 200,000 to 250,000 clones; around nine tenths are singletons and the top ten take 3% to 3.5%. What was sequenced was peripheral blood. The receptor was isolated from a man aged 18 to 30 with active or convalescent COVID-19. The V and J genes are TRBV27 and TRBJ2-7; D is perhaps TRBD2 (6 bases). The CDR3 region has the DNA TGTGCCAGCAGTGGGGACTCGGGGGAGCAGTACTTC. It yields the protein CASSGDSGEQYF.